These 3 T cell receptor beta chains share one sample of origin, sequenced in a study of blood T cell repertoires in COVID-19. Measured with immunoSEQ multiplex PCR; TCRdb has only the in-frame clones, and not every one. The sample shows approximately 210,000 clones, 70% to 90% of them seen only once. What was sequenced was peripheral blood. These TCRs come from a middle-aged woman who had recovered from COVID-19.

This clone was recorded once. V gene TRBV12-3 or TRBV12-4 combines with J gene TRBJ1-4, with D possibly being TRBD1 (5 bases). This CDR3 has 13 residues. The V gene lost 5 bases and the J gene lost 2 bases, with 6 bases spanning the gap. CDR3 in amino acids: CASSKGTNEKLFF. In DNA, the CDR3 is TGTGCCAGCAGTAAGGGGACTAATGAAAAACTGTTTTTT.

The chain combines TRBV19 with TRBJ2-1, with a possible D match to TRBD2 (5 bases). V lost 4 bases to trimming and J lost 8 bases, with 12 bases between them. Germline loops: CDR1 LNHDA, CDR2 SQIVND (reference sequence). CDR3 length: 13 residues. Here the CDR3 reads CASSKTSSYEQFF. The CDR3, as DNA: TGTGCCAGTAGTAAAACTAGTAGCTATGAGCAGTTCTTC.

The chain links TRBV10-2 to TRBJ1-5; D is possibly TRBD1 (5 bases). V was shortened by 2 bases and J by 1 base, with 6 bases between the two germline ends. The CDR3 consists of 14 residues. Germline V CDR1 and CDR2: WSHSY, SAAADI. The CDR3 loop is CASSEQGSNQPQHF. The CDR3 DNA is TGCGCCAGCAGTGAGCAGGGAAGCAATCAGCCCCAGCATTTT.